One and the same sample provided the 20 T cell receptor beta chains below, sequenced in a study of T cell repertoires in cytomegalovirus infection. Antigens of these TCRs are unknown. TCRdb reprocessed the reads with MiXCR, giving one entry per CDR3 protein. Of fewer than 60,000 distinct CDR3 sequences listed, around 19% are singletons. The sequenced sample was CD8+ T cells from cultured PBMCs, obtained from culture after CMV antigen stimulation. The receptors shown here come from a human donor in good health (CMV status not recorded). Some clones in this sample may be carry-over from other donors' samples.

This chain joins TRBV29-1 and TRBJ1-5; possibly TRBD1 for D (5 bases). V gave up 1 base and J gave up 2 bases, with 18 bases separating them. CDR1 and CDR2 (germline): SQVTM, ANQGSEA. The CDR3 loop spans 17 amino acids. CDR3 region: CSVEVAQGGYGNQPQHF. The CDR3 DNA sequence: TGCAGCGTTGAAGTTGCGCAGGGCGGTTACGGCAATCAGCCCCAGCATTTT.

There are a few counts of this clonotype. V gene TRBV19 combines with J gene TRBJ1-1; D possibly corresponds to TRBD1 (5 bases). Germline lookup yields CDR1 LNHDA and CDR2 SQIVND (reference sequence). Trimming removed 1 base at V and 3 bases at J, with 12 bases between. The CDR3 totals 15 residues. This CDR3 reads CASSIAGLLDTEAFF. CDR3 nucleotide sequence: TGTGCCAGTAGTATAGCAGGGTTGTTGGACACTGAAGCTTTCTTT. The whole variable domain, filled in from reference TRBV19 and TRBJ1-1, reads DGGITQSPKYLFRKEGQNVTLSCEQNLNHDAMYWYRQDPGQGLRLIYYSQIVNDFQKGDIAEGYSVSREKKESFPLTVTSAQKNPTAFYLCASSIAGLLDTEAFFGQGTRLTVV.

This clonotype was recorded a few times. The rearrangement links TRBV14 to TRBJ1-4; TRBD1 matches 8 bases. Germline V gene sequence: CDR1 SGHDN, CDR2 FVKESK. V trimming: 2 bases; J trimming: 8 bases; junction bases outside the gene matches: 13. This CDR3 has 17 amino acids. The CDR3 DNA is TGTGCCAGCAGCCAATATGGACAGGGAATATATCGGGAAAAACTGTTTTTT. This codes for CASSQYGQGIYREKLFF.

The CDR3, as DNA: TGTGCCAGCAGCTTAGGGGGTTCAGATGAAAAACTGTTTTTT. Protein product: CASSLGGSDEKLFF. The chain couples TRBV7-9 to TRBJ1-4; D is undetermined. The V end was cut by 1 base, the J end by 6 bases, with 9 bases between. Per germline, CDR1 SEHNR and CDR2 FQNEAQ (reference sequence). This CDR3 is built from 14 residues.

V usage is TRBV28 and J usage is TRBJ1-6; possible D gene TRBD1, 5 bases. The CDR3 loop spans 19 amino acids. The germline V gene encodes CDR1 MDHEN and CDR2 SYDVKM. V shed 3 bases and J shed 0 bases, with 18 bases lying between them. CDR3 sequence (DNA): TGTGCCAGCAGTTTTCAGCTGACAGCCTTAAGCTCCTATAATTCACCCCTCCACTTT. This translates into CASSFQLTALSSYNSPLHF.

The rearrangement links TRBV7-2 to TRBJ1-1; D unresolved. This CDR3 has 13 residues. Trimming removed 5 bases at V and 3 bases at J, with 10 bases between. The V gene's germline CDR1 is SGHTA and CDR2 FQGNSA. The CDR3 is CASSLVPDTEAFF. As DNA, the CDR3 is TGTGCCAGCAGCCTGGTCCCGGACACTGAAGCTTTCTTT. Filled out from reference TRBV7-2 and TRBJ1-1, the complete variable domain reads GAGVSQSPSNKVTEKGKDVELRCDPISGHTALYWYRQSLGQGLEFLIYFQGNSAPDKSGLPSDRFSAERTGGSVSTLTIQRTQQEDSAVYLCASSLVPDTEAFFGQGTRLTVV.

The chain carries TRBV5-6 and TRBJ2-1; D perhaps matches TRBD1 (6 bases). Per germline, CDR1 SGHDT and CDR2 YYEEEE. CDR3 size: 16 residues. The germline V and J ends were trimmed by 3 bases and 0 bases, with 13 bases remaining between them. The CDR3 spells CASSSWTESSYNEQFF. The CDR3 DNA is TGTGCCAGCAGCTCCTGGACAGAAAGCTCCTACAATGAGCAGTTCTTC.

This clonotype was seen more than once but under ten times. This chain connects TRBV6-5 to TRBJ2-5; 12 bases are a match to TRBD2. Germline V lookup: CDR1 MNHEY, CDR2 SVGAGI. The CDR3 is 16 residues long. J lost 2 bases, V lost 5 bases, and 6 bases had no gene match. This chain's CDR3 is CASSVLAGGPQETQYF. CDR3 bases: TGTGCCAGCAGTGTACTAGCGGGGGGCCCGCAAGAGACCCAGTACTTC.

This clonotype was detected ten times or more. This rearrangement joins TRBV7-9 to TRBJ1-1, with no clear D. This CDR3 has 16 amino acids. The germline V and J ends were trimmed by 5 bases and 5 bases, with 21 bases remaining between them. Germline V gene lookup returns CDR1 SEHNR and CDR2 FQNEAQ (reference sequence). The CDR3, as DNA: TGTGCCAGCAGCCCCCCGGTACGGGCCATAGGAACTGAAGCTTTCTTT. Its protein product is CASSPPVRAIGTEAFF.

The rearrangement joins TRBV6-1 to TRBJ1-2; the D is unclear. The CDR3 spans 12 residues. Germline CDR1 MNHNS, CDR2 SASEGT. Trimming removed 7 bases from V and 7 bases from J, with 13 bases in between. For the CDR3, the DNA is TGTGCCAGCAAAATTGATGGAAGTGGCTACACCTTC. Translated, it gives CASKIDGSGYTF.

This clonotype was seen a few times. The rearrangement links TRBV13 to TRBJ2-5; TRBD1 might be the D (6 bases). There are 15 residues in the CDR3. Between the trimmed V and J ends, which lost 3 bases and 4 bases, there was a span of 15 bases. Germline CDR1 and CDR2: PRHDT and FYEKMQ (reference sequence). CDR3 in DNA: TGTGCCAGCAGCTTCGGACGCACAGGGCGAGAGACCCAGTACTTC. Residues: CASSFGRTGRETQYF. The full variable domain, rest sourced from reference TRBV13 and TRBJ2-5, is AAGVIQSPRHLIKEKRETATLKCYPIPRHDTVYWYQQGPGQDPQFLISFYEKMQSDKGSIPDRFSAQQFSDYHSELNMSSLELGDSALYFCASSFGRTGRETQYFGPGTRLLVL.

This clonotype was recorded a few times. The J gene is TRBJ2-7, the V gene TRBV10-3; perhaps TRBD1 as D (6 bases). Trimming stripped 4 bases from V and 1 base from J, with 11 bases between. The germline V gene encodes CDR1 ENHRY and CDR2 SYGVKD. CDR3 length: 14 amino acids. The CDR3 spells CAISGGTLSYEQYF. CDR3 DNA sequence: TGTGCCATCAGTGGAGGGACACTATCCTACGAGCAGTACTTC.

This clonotype was recorded many times. V and J are TRBV7-2 and TRBJ2-3; no clear D. This CDR3 has 16 amino acids. Germline V lookup: CDR1 SGHTA, CDR2 FQGNSA. V was pared by 1 base and J by 0 bases, with 11 bases between. This chain's CDR3 is CASSLGRMRSTDTQYF. In DNA, the CDR3 is TGTGCCAGCAGCTTAGGTCGGATGAGGAGCACAGATACGCAGTATTTT. The whole variable domain, remainder taken from reference TRBV7-2 and TRBJ2-3, is GAGVSQSPSNKVTEKGKDVELRCDPISGHTALYWYRQSLGQGLEFLIYFQGNSAPDKSGLPSDRFSAERTGGSVSTLTIQRTQQEDSAVYLCASSLGRMRSTDTQYFGPGTRLTVL.

Ten or more counts support this clonotype. This chain joins TRBV5-5 and TRBJ1-1; the D is unclear. Germline V CDR1 and CDR2: SGHKS, YYEKEE (reference sequence). V gave up 2 bases and J gave up 5 bases, with 13 bases separating them. This CDR3 region has 14 residues. The CDR3 coding sequence is TGTGCCAGCAGCTTCTTTAGGGATACTACTGAAGCTTTCTTT. As protein: CASSFFRDTTEAFF.

The chain recombines TRBV6-8 with TRBJ2-7, with D perhaps matching TRBD1 (6 bases). This CDR3 is 15 amino acids long. The germline V and J ends were trimmed by 10 bases and 7 bases, with 26 bases remaining between them. CDR1 MNHGY and CDR2 SAAAGT come from the germline V gene. CDR3: CATKKQGSYSGEQYF. Written as DNA, the CDR3 is TGTGCCACCAAGAAACAGGGTAGCTATTCCGGAGAGCAGTACTTC.

This sequence joins TRBV4-2 and TRBJ1-2; 10 nucleotides agree with TRBD1. This CDR3 is built from 18 residues. Germline trimming cut 0 bases from V and 4 bases from J; bases unmatched to any gene: 11. CDR1 and CDR2 (germline): LGHNA, YNFKEQ. The CDR3 loop is CASSQDFEDRGLFYGYTF. CDR3 nucleotides: TGTGCCAGCAGCCAAGATTTTGAGGACAGGGGGTTATTCTATGGCTACACCTTC.

This clonotype was seen many times. The V and J genes are TRBV7-8 and TRBJ2-3, with TRBD1 matching 7 bases. With V trimmed by 2 bases and J by 4 bases, 9 bases remained unmatched. The CDR3 spans 16 residues. Germline lookup yields CDR1 SGHVS and CDR2 FQNEAQ. CDR3 coding DNA: TGTGCCAGCAGCTTAAAACAGGGGAGCCGCTCAGATACGCAGTATTTT. It translates to CASSLKQGSRSDTQYF.

In its sample, this clonotype was seen a few times. This chain connects TRBV6-5 to TRBJ2-5; TRBD2 is a possible D gene (6 bases). V dropped 2 bases and J dropped 2 bases, with 9 bases sitting between them. Germline values: CDR1 MNHEY, CDR2 SVGAGI. This CDR3 is 14 amino acids long. The CDR3 sequence: CASSYKGGQETQYF. Written as DNA, the CDR3 is TGTGCCAGCAGTTACAAGGGAGGTCAAGAGACCCAGTACTTC.

On this clonotype itself: A junction boundary mismatches the germline segment, possibly from a read error. The chain recombines TRBV7-9 with TRBJ2-5; a possible D gene is TRBD2 (6 bases). This CDR3 comprises 13 residues. The germline V gene has CDR1 SEHNR and CDR2 FQNEAQ (reference sequence). CDR3 region: CASVRGDRETRYF. CDR3 nucleotides: TGTGCCAGCGTACGAGGGGATCGGGAGACCCGGTACTTC.

This clonotype appeared a few times. The chain has TRBV7-6 and TRBJ1-1; D may be TRBD1 (6 bases). Trimming cost V 5 bases and J 6 bases, with 10 bases left between them. This CDR3 has 12 amino acids. Germline CDR1 SGHVS, CDR2 FNYEAQ. The DNA for the CDR3 is TGTGCCAGCAGCGTTGGGACATCTGAAGCTTTCTTT. This encodes CASSVGTSEAFF.